Presented here are 9 T cell receptor beta chains from one specimen sequenced in a study of T cell responses to AZD1222 COVID-19 vaccine. Method: immunoSEQ multiplex PCR; TCRdb's copy keeps in-frame clones and lacks some. In the table there are 100,000 to 150,000 clones, roughly 85% of which are singletons. The sequenced sample was peripheral blood, obtained 28 days after the second AZD1222 dose. The receptors were gathered from an adult who received the AZD1222 COVID-19 vaccine.

V and J are TRBV11-2 and TRBJ2-2; D possibly corresponds to TRBD2 (7 bases). CDR3 length: 17 amino acids. Germline V gene sequence: CDR1 SGHAT, CDR2 FQNNGV. The V end lost 5 bases, the J end lost 6 bases, and 22 bases lay between the germline ends. CDR3 loop: CASSRRAGANFPGELFF. The CDR3 DNA sequence: TGTGCCAGCAGCCGCCGGGCGGGGGCGAATTTTCCCGGGGAGCTGTTTTTT.

The chain uses TRBV6-5 and TRBJ2-3; 7 positions agree with TRBD1. The CDR3 runs to 14 residues. The germline V gene encodes CDR1 MNHEY and CDR2 SVGAGI. V trimming: 5 bases; J trimming: 2 bases; junction bases outside the gene matches: 4. The DNA for the CDR3 is TGTGCCAGCAGTACGGACAGGAACACAGATACGCAGTATTTT. Its translation: CASSTDRNTDTQYF.

As concerns this clone: The same CDR3 also results from other DNA sequences found in this sample. V is TRBV30 and J is TRBJ1-2, with TRBD1 matching over 8 bases. V dropped 4 bases and J dropped 9; count of bases not matched to a gene: 13. CDR3 length: 14 amino acids. Germline-derived CDR1 and CDR2 are GTSNPN and SVGIG (reference sequence). Here the CDR3 DNA reads TGTGCCTGGATCCGAGACAGGGGACGGGGGAGCTACACCTTC. This gives the protein CAWIRDRGRGSYTF.

The chain has TRBV5-1 and TRBJ1-4, with D perhaps TRBD1 (5 bases). This CDR3 contains 16 residues. V dropped 4 bases and J dropped 3 bases, with 16 bases sitting between them. Germline CDR1 and CDR2: SGHRS and YFSETQ. In nucleotides, the CDR3 is TGCGCCAGCAGCACGGCGCAGGGAGAGGCTAATGAAAAACTGTTTTTT. Protein: CASSTAQGEANEKLFF.

This chain connects TRBV3-1 (or the pseudogene TRBV3-2) to TRBJ2-5, with D perhaps being TRBD1 or TRBD2 (5 bases each). V was shortened by 5 bases and J by 3 bases, with 10 bases between the two germline ends. This CDR3 region has 13 residues. Germline CDR1 and CDR2: LGHDT and YNNKEL (reference sequence). This CDR3 is CASSSGQEETQYF. The DNA of the CDR3 is TGTGCCAGCAGCTCGGGGCAGGAAGAGACCCAGTACTTC.

The rearrangement joins TRBV28 to TRBJ1-4; D possibly corresponds to TRBD1 (5 bases). V lost 6 bases to trimming and J lost 4 bases, with 18 bases between them. The V gene's germline CDR1 is MDHEN and CDR2 SYDVKM. This CDR3 has 16 residues. The CDR3 nucleotides read TGTGCCAGCAGAGTTAATGAACAGGCCTATAATGAAAAACTGTTTTTT. Translation: CASRVNEQAYNEKLFF.

The chain links TRBV18 to TRBJ1-1; TRBD1 matches at 9 bases. Germline values: CDR1 KGHSH, CDR2 LQKENI. The CDR3 extends over 16 amino acids. V gave up 3 bases and J gave up 2 bases; unmatched junction bases: 7. In DNA, the CDR3 is TGTGCCAGCTCACCGACAGGGGGTTTAGGAAACACTGAAGCTTTCTTT. It specifies CASSPTGGLGNTEAFF.

This sequence joins TRBV24-1 and TRBJ1-3; D is possibly TRBD1 (5 bases). The DNA end lines up better with TRBJ2-2; the J call may be wrong. The CDR3 is made up of 13 amino acids. Germline V gene sequence: CDR1 KGHDR, CDR2 SFDVKD. Written as DNA, the CDR3 is TGTGCCACAGGGGCAGACAACACCGGGGAGCTGTTTTTT. Its protein product is CATGADNTGELFF.

This clone was picked up a small number of times. This chain links TRBV28 with TRBJ2-7, with D hard to call. Trimming pared 8 bases from V and 2 bases from J, leaving 16 bases between. This CDR3 comprises 14 residues. CDR1 and CDR2 (germline): MDHEN, SYDVKM. The CDR3 DNA sequence: TGTGCCAGCCTAAACCGGGCCCCCACCTACGAGCAGTACTTC. The encoded protein is CASLNRAPTYEQYF.